This entry features one T cell receptor beta chain sequence. This sample also contains other DNA sequences that code for the same CDR3. Ex vivo total memory CD4+ samples were deeply sequenced, detecting one cell in 200,000. Profiling relied on immunoSEQ multiplex PCR, and the TCRdb table lists in-frame clones only, not all of them. Of 27,000 or so clones in the sample, 65% to 85% were seen once. The entry originates in a study of human CD4 T cells and Enterobacteriaceae. Memory CD4+ T cells were sorted as all CD4+ cells except CD45RA+CCR7+CD95- naive cells, over 95% pure. Swiss blood donation centers supplied the healthy donor blood. Sorting first excluded CD8+, CD14+, CD16+, CD56+, CD19+ and CD25-bright cells. This CDR3 region has 13 residues. V was cut by 1 base and J by 4 bases, with 5 bases left in between. Germline assignment: CDR1 MNHNS and CDR2 SASEGT.

The sequence came from a human donor in good health. Sequences were obtained from memory CD4+ T cells from blood. The rearrangement uses TRBV6-1 and TRBJ1-5; no firm D call. CDR3 residues: CASSEVSNQPQHF. DNA for the CDR3: TGTGCCAGCAGTGAAGTGAGTAATCAGCCCCAGCATTTT.